The 9 T cell receptor beta chains presented below share a single source sample, sequenced in a study of shared clonotypes between healthy human individuals. TCRdb's table, derived via immunoSEQ multiplex PCR, lists solely in-frame clones and lacks some. There are a few million clones in the sample; roughly 95% occur only once, and about 1.6% lies in the top ten. In the naive CD8 group, cells lacked CD45RO and were positively selected for CCR7, so terminally differentiated effector memory CD45RA+ cells were left out. Sequences were obtained from naive CD8+ T cells from PBMCs. Receptors were obtained from a man between 18 and 29 years old in good health. Some clones in this sample may be carry-over from other donors' samples.

The genes are TRBV27 and TRBJ2-4, with 10 bases that match TRBD1. Germline CDR1 and CDR2: MNHEY and SMNVEV (reference sequence). Trimming at V came to 10 bases and at J to 3 bases, leaving 9 bases not matched to a gene. The CDR3 runs to 15 residues. The CDR3 DNA reads TGTGCCACCGCGGACAGGGGGGTAGACAAAAACATTCAGTACTTC. Its translation: CATADRGVDKNIQYF.

The V call is TRBV15, the J call TRBJ2-7; D unclear. The CDR3 spans 16 residues. Germline-derived CDR1 and CDR2 are LNHNV and YYDKDF (reference sequence). V was trimmed by 1 base and J by 2 bases, leaving 15 bases between them. The CDR3 here is CATSRVGSPEPYEQYF. CDR3 DNA sequence: TGTGCCACCAGCAGAGTGGGGTCCCCCGAACCCTACGAGCAGTACTTC.

This chain connects TRBV28 to TRBJ1-1; D unclear. Germline-derived CDR1 and CDR2 are MDHEN and SYDVKM. The CDR3 is 14 residues long. The V gene lost 7 bases and the J gene lost 6 bases, with 18 bases spanning the gap. The CDR3 is CASTKAQFRPEAFF. In DNA, the CDR3 is TGTGCCAGCACCAAAGCCCAGTTTAGACCTGAAGCTTTCTTT.

The rearrangement links TRBV6-1 to TRBJ2-2; 7 bases align to TRBD1. Trimming at V came to 2 bases and at J to 5 bases, leaving 17 bases not matched to a gene. The CDR3 contains 19 residues. Germline V CDR1 and CDR2: MNHNS, SASEGT. The CDR3 sequence: CASSEWSLDPGGRTGELFF. CDR3 DNA: TGTGCCAGCAGTGAATGGTCTTTGGACCCAGGGGGTCGGACCGGGGAGCTGTTTTTT.

This rearrangement joins TRBV4-1 to TRBJ2-6; D uncertain. With 2 bases removed from V and 1 base from J, the gap between germline ends came to 6 bases. Looked up from germline, CDR1 is MGHRA and CDR2 is YSYEKL. The CDR3 length is 15 residues. The chain's CDR3 is CASSQRQSGANVLTF. The CDR3 nucleotides read TGCGCCAGCAGCCAACGTCAGTCTGGGGCCAACGTCCTGACTTTC.

In its sample, this clone was seen once. Distinct nucleotide sequences in the sample also encode this CDR3. The rearrangement joins TRBV5-6 to TRBJ2-3; TRBD2 matches at 8 bases. This CDR3 contains 12 residues. V shed 4 bases and J 5 bases; nucleotides not matched to a gene: 0. Germline CDR1 and CDR2: SGHDT and YYEEEE. The chain's CDR3 is CASSLAGDTQYF. The CDR3 bases are TGTGCCAGCAGCCTAGCGGGAGATACGCAGTATTTT.

This clone was seen only once. The chain carries TRBV10-3 and TRBJ1-5, with no clear D. V lost 4 bases to trimming and J lost 2 bases, with 12 bases between them. The germline CDR1 and CDR2 sequences are ENHRY and SYGVKD. The CDR3 covers 15 residues. CDR3 DNA: TGTGCCATCAGTGCGGGTGGCACGGGCAATCAGCCCCAGCATTTT. Its protein is CAISAGGTGNQPQHF.

The chain is built from TRBV10-3 and TRBJ2-7; 8 bases fit TRBD1. The V gene's germline CDR1 is ENHRY and CDR2 SYGVKD. This CDR3 is built from 15 residues. V trimming: 5 bases; J trimming: 3 bases; junction bases outside the gene matches: 9. The DNA for the CDR3 is TGTGCCATCAGTATACTCCGGGACAGGAACTACGAGCAGTACTTC. It translates to CAISILRDRNYEQYF.

The gene calls are TRBV28 and TRBJ1-2; D gene uncertain. This CDR3 spans 12 amino acids. The V and J ends lost 6 bases and 8 bases respectively, with 13 bases between them. Germline-derived CDR1 and CDR2 are MDHEN and SYDVKM. The CDR3: CASRLGLDGYTF. The DNA for the CDR3 is TGTGCCAGCAGGCTCGGACTCGACGGCTACACCTTC.